This paragraph reports one TCR beta chain. Its specificity is not known. These data originate in a study of shared clonotypes between healthy human individuals. General study findings and limits: Of the naive CD4 clonotypes, 4% to 5% were shared across a handful of donors. Clonotype sharing across donors was expected to vary with sequencing depth.

Assay execution took place at the deep level. Each subset's genomic DNA was split evenly across several immunoSEQ plates. Sequencing used immunoSEQ multiplex PCR; TCRdb keeps in-frame clones, though not all of them. The sample holds a few million clones, around nine tenths seen once. V was clipped by 6 bases and J by 7 bases, with 15 bases between them. Per the germline V gene, CDR1 is MRHNA and CDR2 is SNTAGT. CDR3 length: 14 amino acids. This TCR was sampled from a man younger than 35 in good health. The chain carries TRBV6-4 and TRBJ2-2, with D hard to call. The sequenced sample consisted of naive CD4+ T cells sorted from blood. The subset here: CD45RA+ positively selected. CDR3 protein: CASSNFAGGGELFF. Written as DNA, the CDR3 is TGTGCCAGCAGCAATTTCGCCGGCGGCGGGGAGCTGTTTTTT.